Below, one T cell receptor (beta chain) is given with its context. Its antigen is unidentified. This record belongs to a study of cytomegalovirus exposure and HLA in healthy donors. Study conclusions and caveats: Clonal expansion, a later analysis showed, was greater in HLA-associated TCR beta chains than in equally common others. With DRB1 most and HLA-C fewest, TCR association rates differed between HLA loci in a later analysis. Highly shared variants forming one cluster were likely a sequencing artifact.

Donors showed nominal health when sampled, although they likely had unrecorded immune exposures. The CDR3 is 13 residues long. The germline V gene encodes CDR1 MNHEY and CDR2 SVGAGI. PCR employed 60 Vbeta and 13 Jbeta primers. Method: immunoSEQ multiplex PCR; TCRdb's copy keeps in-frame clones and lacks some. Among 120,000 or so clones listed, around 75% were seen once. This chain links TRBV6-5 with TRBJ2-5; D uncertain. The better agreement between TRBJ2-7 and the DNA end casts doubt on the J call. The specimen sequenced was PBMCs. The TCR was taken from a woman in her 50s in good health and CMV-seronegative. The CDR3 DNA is TGTGCCAGTGCAATGGGTAGTTACTACGAGCAGTACTTC. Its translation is CASAMGSYYEQYF.